This T cell receptor (beta chain) was obtained from a study of T cells after yellow fever vaccination (dated by TCRdb to about 2019). Notes on the research overall: The SMART-Seq v4 Ultra Low Input RNA kit was used to prepare libraries from fractions with low cell numbers. Two healthy male donors made up the cohort, one aged 18 to 29 years and the other aged 30 to 39 years. Blood samples were taken at several timepoints before and after primary and secondary immunization, and bulk PBMC replicates and cell subsets were isolated. To follow T-cell clones before and after primary and booster YFV17D yellow fever vaccination, bulk TCR alpha and beta repertoires were sequenced over time.

For this clonotype: The antigen this receptor binds is unknown. It has no much larger one-base neighbor in the sample; base qualities were not kept.

Taken with the paper, the label for treatment or condition translates to: live attenuated yellow fever vaccine strain. At every blood-draw timepoint, two biological replicates of bulk PBMCs were collected. PBMCs were isolated from peripheral blood using a standard Ficoll-Paque protocol. TriZol was used to extract RNA from bulk PBMCs, CD4 and CD8 fractions, and dextramer-positive and dextramer-negative fractions. CDR1 and CDR2 (SGHRS, YFSETQ) derive from the germline V gene. The CDR3 starts with the cysteine, ends with the phenylalanine, and has 15 residues. CDR3 DNA only is kept here, 45 bases in frame from base 1. V and J lose 4 bases and 5 bases, and a span of 19 bases separates them. TCR cDNA was synthesized by 5'RACE template switching, through which a universal primer site and unique molecular identifiers were introduced. Priming of cDNA synthesis was performed from both the TCR alpha and TCR beta constant segments. Library amplification used two PCR steps, and the second PCR step added sample barcodes and sequencing adapters. Sequencing of libraries was done on Illumina HiSeq 2500 (2x100 bp) or NovaSeq (2x150 bp). Per the source publication's procedure: Reads were demultiplexed and collapsed into UMI consensus sequences with MIGEC, and V(D)J alignment was performed with MiXCR. Vaccine-responding clonotypes were defined with edgeR using replicate PBMC samples, requiring FDR below 0.01 and a log2 fold change above 5 up to day 15. Each bulk clonotype received a CD4 or CD8 identity based on whether the sequenced CD4 or CD8 repertoire contained that clonotype at higher abundance. TCRdb itself trimmed the public reads at Q25 with fastp, ran MiXCR and retained productive beta chains. Identical CDR3 proteins give one entry, which carries the most common genes and DNA. The V and J calls follow TCRdb's processing rather than the paper's. This sample has 450,000 to 600,000 distinct CDR3 sequences in its table, and roughly 13% of those were observed once. Clones ranked in the top ten supply roughly 13% of the sample.

Summary of the overall study and its limitations: Because only a couple of donors were included in the study, the extent to which the findings can be generalized is limited. FACS-sorted repertoires could contain abundant contaminating clonotypes from the bulk population, so computational filtering was required. After the booster, most of the clones that had expanded following primary vaccination were detected again (around 97% of CD4 and around nine tenths of CD8), which suggests that memory was broadly maintained. The secondary T-cell response was weaker than the primary response but faster, peaking on day 5 instead of day 15. A small share of clonotypes occurred in both CD4 and CD8 compartments, likely arising from convergent recombination.

The receptor's source is a man aged 25 to 45 who received the YFV17D yellow fever vaccine. The source was PBMCs, collected on the day of the yellow fever booster vaccination. Recombination connected TRBV5-1 to TRBJ2-7; confidence is insufficient to name the D gene. The DNA reads TGCGCCAGCAGCCCTTTACAGACGAATAAGAACGAGCAGTACTTC. This encodes CASSPLQTNKNEQYF.